One and the same sample provided the 14 T cell receptor beta chains below, sequenced in a study of blood T cell repertoires in COVID-19. Using immunoSEQ multiplex PCR, the repertoire was profiled, and TCRdb retains in-frame clones only, with some absent. The sample has around 200,000 clones, roughly 80% seen once. The sequenced sample consisted of peripheral blood. These receptor sequences come from a woman in her 70s with COVID-19, enrolled during active disease.

The V and J genes are TRBV6-6 and TRBJ1-6, with 8 bases fitting TRBD1. Trimming at V came to 6 bases and at J to 7 bases, leaving 11 bases not matched to a gene. The CDR3 loop spans 16 amino acids. The germline V gene encodes CDR1 MNHNY and CDR2 SVGAGI (reference sequence). The DNA of the CDR3 is TGTGCCAGCAGCTTCCGGAGGACAGGGAGAAATTCACCCCTCCACTTT. Protein sequence: CASSFRRTGRNSPLHF.

V gene TRBV6-5 combines with J gene TRBJ2-7; 12 bases line up with TRBD1. CDR1 and CDR2 (germline): MNHEY, SVGAGI. J gave up 4 bases and V 11 bases, and 12 bases lay outside the gene matches. This CDR3 has 15 residues. This chain's CDR3 is CAVARGGQGAYEQYF. The CDR3 DNA reads TGTGCCGTCGCCAGGGGGGGACAGGGGGCATACGAGCAGTACTTC.

This chain uses TRBV19 with TRBJ1-2; D possibly corresponds to TRBD1 (5 bases). CDR1 and CDR2 from the germline V gene are LNHDA and SQIVND (reference sequence). There are 14 residues in the CDR3. The V end was cut by 3 bases, the J end by 9 bases, with 17 bases between. The CDR3 spells CASSIGVGTYSYTF. In DNA, the CDR3 is TGTGCCAGTAGTATTGGGGTCGGGACTTATAGCTACACCTTC.

This clone has a single count. The V and J genes are TRBV9 and TRBJ2-3; 11 bases are shared with TRBD2. Trimming cost V 4 bases and J 4 bases; bases outside gene matches: 8. This CDR3 is 16 amino acids long. Germline V gene lookup returns CDR1 SGDLS and CDR2 YYNGEE. CDR3 region: CASSPRLAGLADTQYF. The DNA for the CDR3 is TGTGCCAGCAGCCCGAGACTAGCGGGGCTGGCAGATACGCAGTATTTT.

J is TRBJ2-7 and V is TRBV5-4; TRBD2 aligns across 7 bases. V lost 4 bases to trimming and J lost 4 bases; unmatched junction nucleotides: 8. Germline V gene sequence: CDR1 SGHNT, CDR2 YYREEE (reference sequence). CDR3 length: 14 residues. CDR3 amino acids: CASSPSDGRYEQYF. CDR3 sequence (DNA): TGTGCCAGCAGCCCTTCGGACGGGAGGTACGAGCAGTACTTC.

This clone was found a few times. The gene calls are TRBV2 and TRBJ2-2, with TRBD1 matching over 9 bases. The CDR3 loop spans 15 amino acids. V shed 10 bases, J shed 1 base, and the junction held 7 bases outside the gene matches. CDR1 is SNHLY, CDR2 FYNNEI, per germline. CDR3 DNA sequence: TGTGCCACCAGACAGGGGGATTGGAACACCGGGGAGCTGTTTTTT. This sequence encodes CATRQGDWNTGELFF.

Regarding this clone: Its ends do not fully match the called genes, so a read error is possible. The rearrangement links TRBV18 to TRBJ1-3; TRBD1 aligns across 9 bases. Germline V lookup: CDR1 KGHSH, CDR2 LQKENI. This CDR3 region has 17 residues. CDR3 protein: CASSPPEGTGIGDTIYF. The CDR3 DNA reads TGTGCCAGCTCACCACCGGAAGGGACAGGGATTGGAGACACCATATATTTT.

This chain joins TRBV4-1 and TRBJ2-1, with TRBD2 matching 11 bases. Trimming removed 4 bases from V and 6 bases from J; junction bases left unmatched: 5. This CDR3 region has 15 residues. Looked up from germline, CDR1 is MGHRA and CDR2 is YSYEKL. The CDR3 region has the DNA TGCGCCAGCAGCCGGGGACTAGCGGATTCCAATGAGCAGTTCTTC. Its translation: CASSRGLADSNEQFF.

The chain uses TRBV11-2 and TRBJ1-5; 9 nucleotides agree with TRBD1. V was clipped by 5 bases and J by 3 bases; unmatched bases: 5. Germline V lookup: CDR1 SGHAT, CDR2 FQNNGV. The CDR3 covers 15 residues. CDR3 nucleotide sequence: TGTGCCAGCAGCCAGGACAGGGGTTACAATCAGCCCCAGCATTTT. Protein product: CASSQDRGYNQPQHF.

The sample holds a few counts of this clone. DNA of the CDR3: TGTGCCAGCAGCTTGTGGAGGTCTGAAGCTTTCTTT. This codes for CASSLWRSEAFF. V usage is TRBV5-4 and J usage is TRBJ1-1; D unclear. CDR1 SGHNT and CDR2 YYREEE come from the germline V gene (reference sequence). Trimming pared 1 base from V and 6 bases from J, leaving 7 bases between. This CDR3 spans 12 amino acids.

The rearrangement links TRBV9 to TRBJ2-5; the match to TRBD2 covers 7 bases. From germline, CDR1 is SGDLS and CDR2 YYNGEE. This CDR3 spans 15 amino acids. V shed 0 bases and J 2 bases; nucleotides not matched to a gene: 4. CDR3 loop: CASSVDWGGQETQYF. The CDR3 DNA sequence: TGTGCCAGCAGCGTAGACTGGGGGGGACAAGAGACCCAGTACTTC.

CDR3 in amino acids: CASSDDRGRRDEQFF. The CDR3 DNA follows: TGTGCCAGCAGTGATGACAGGGGGCGCAGAGATGAGCAGTTCTTC. The V call is TRBV2, the J call TRBJ2-1, with TRBD1 matching over 10 bases. The germline V gene encodes CDR1 SNHLY and CDR2 FYNNEI. The V and J ends lost 3 bases and 8 bases, in that order; junction bases with no gene match: 7. This CDR3 has 15 residues.

This clone has a count of ten or more. V usage is TRBV4-1 and J usage is TRBJ1-2; D not certain. Germline loops: CDR1 MGHRA, CDR2 YSYEKL. There are 13 residues in the CDR3. V was pared by 6 bases and J by 3 bases, with 11 bases between. This CDR3 reads CASRGRSDYGYTF. DNA for the CDR3: TGCGCCAGCAGAGGCAGGTCTGACTATGGCTACACCTTC.

CDR3 residues: CASSLRTGKNQPQHF. Written as DNA, the CDR3 is TGTGCCAGCAGCTTGAGAACAGGGAAGAATCAGCCCCAGCATTTT. The V call is TRBV5-6, the J call TRBJ1-5; D possibly corresponds to TRBD1 (6 bases). CDR3 size: 15 residues. The germline V and J ends were trimmed by 1 base and 4 bases, with 12 bases remaining between them. Germline V gene lookup returns CDR1 SGHDT and CDR2 YYEEEE.